The present entry profiles one T cell receptor beta chain with its context. The data are from a study of blood T cell repertoires in COVID-19. Whole-study context: The United States, Italy and Spain supplied acute and convalescent COVID-19 samples. Sources were T cells, B-cell-depleted T cells, or PBMCs; the material itself was cDNA or gDNA.

Patients from Seattle were sampled longitudinally, starting during active infection. Per the original data handling: Scientists estimated how many nucleated cells there were by amplifying reference gene primers. Data came from immunoSEQ multiplex PCR; TCRdb stores just in-frame clones and leaves some out. For V, J and clone size, that table is used; D and trimming come from the DNA. The data show 300,000 to 450,000 clones, roughly 90% seen once. Looked up from germline, CDR1 is LNHDA and CDR2 is SQIVND (reference sequence). The V segment lost 6 bases and the J segment 6 bases; nucleotides outside the gene matches: 8. The CDR3 loop spans 16 amino acids.

This receptor was obtained from a woman under 40 with COVID-19, enrolled during active disease. This chain uses TRBV19 with TRBJ2-3; 14 nucleotides match TRBD2. The sequenced sample consisted of peripheral blood. CDR3: CASSRGLAGGSDTQYF. CDR3 in DNA: TGTGCCAGTAGCCGAGGACTAGCGGGAGGATCCGATACGCAGTATTTT.